The present entry profiles one T cell receptor beta chain with its context. Its antigen is unknown. The V and J ends lost 2 bases and 7 bases respectively, with 17 bases between them. Germline V lookup: CDR1 LNHNV, CDR2 YYDKDF (reference sequence). The CDR3 contains 15 residues. The sample originates from a study of T cell responses to AZD1222 COVID-19 vaccine. Study at large: Timing groups of about 4 and about 12 weeks for second doses were pooled.

Study-wide results and caveats: Among AZD1222 vaccinees, only 5 to 7 were seropositive at baseline. Repertoires were sampled only after the peak T cell response. Donors skewed white British and female; clonal diversity was possibly underestimated.

TCRdb's table, derived via immunoSEQ multiplex PCR, lists solely in-frame clones and lacks some. This sample has approximately 150,000 clones; about 91% occur once, and the top ten carry 2% to 2.5%. This receptor was identified in an adult in good health. The rearrangement links TRBV15 to TRBJ1-2, with TRBD1 as a possible D gene (5 bases). The sample in question was peripheral blood, obtained on day 0 of AZD1222 vaccination. CDR3 protein: CATSRSTRGPFGYTF. DNA of the CDR3: TGTGCCACCAGCAGATCGACCCGGGGCCCTTTTGGCTACACCTTC.